The 20 T cell receptor beta chains below come from one sample, sequenced in a study of naive and memory T cell subsets. The sample's treatment: skin biopsy from saline-injected control site (resident skin T cells). Input was about 1 to 1,100 ng of DNase-treated total RNA without cell sorting. Four PCR rounds used nested alpha and beta constant region primers plus the SP2 primer. TCRdb passed the UMI-ligation and nested PCR reads through MiXCR, listing each CDR3 protein once. The sample has over 2,000 distinct CDR3 sequences; around 4% are singletons. This sample comprised skin, obtained from a saline injection site in the skin. These receptors were collected from an adult in good health.

This clonotype was counted at least ten times. The CDR3 DNA is TGTGCCAGCATTAAAGCAAGGGGTTCACCCCTCCACTTT. It encodes CASIKARGSPLHF. The V and J genes are TRBV2 and TRBJ1-6; possible D gene TRBD1, 5 bases. V was pared by 7 bases and J by 9 bases, with 13 bases between. This CDR3 contains 13 residues. The germline V gene has CDR1 SNHLY and CDR2 FYNNEI. Together with reference TRBV2 and TRBJ1-6, the CDR3 gives the full variable domain: EPEVTQTPSHQVTQMGQEVILRCVPISNHLYFYWYRQILGQKVEFLVSFYNNEISEKSEIFDDQFSVERPDGSNFTLKIRSTKLEDSAMYFCASIKARGSPLHFGNGTRLTVT.

By proportion, this clonotype is medium-sized. The rearrangement joins TRBV7-8 to TRBJ2-7, with 8 bases fitting TRBD1. Germline trimming cut 5 bases from V and 2 bases from J; bases unmatched to any gene: 8. Germline V gene data show CDR1 as SGHVS and CDR2 as FQNEAQ. The CDR3 loop spans 15 amino acids. The CDR3 protein is CASSPQGARTYEQYF. The CDR3 DNA sequence: TGTGCCAGCAGCCCGCAGGGGGCGAGGACCTACGAGCAGTACTTC.

This clonotype was detected ten times or more. V gene TRBV20-1 combines with J gene TRBJ1-2, with TRBD1 identical over 8 bases. CDR1 is DFQATT and CDR2 is SNEGSKA in the germline V gene (reference sequence). Losses at the gene ends were 1 base for V and 8 bases for J; bases not matched to a gene: 9. CDR3 length: 14 residues. The CDR3 here is CSARVGQGRRGYTF. As DNA, the CDR3 is TGCAGTGCTAGAGTCGGACAGGGCCGTAGAGGCTACACCTTC.

Sample share makes this clonotype medium-sized. This sequence joins TRBV9 and TRBJ2-7; a possible D gene is TRBD2 (7 bases). This CDR3 comprises 16 residues. Trimming left V 4 bases short and J 6 bases short, with 23 bases between. CDR1 and CDR2 (germline): SGDLS, YYNGEE. CDR3 DNA: TGTGCCAGCAGCCCGAGGGGGGGGACGGAGGCCGGCGAGCAGTACTTC. Amino acids: CASSPRGGTEAGEQYF.

By frequency in the sample, this clonotype is medium-sized. This chain uses TRBV20-1 with TRBJ1-4, with 10 bases aligning to TRBD1. V trimming: 6 bases; J trimming: 7 bases; junction bases outside the gene matches: 14. This CDR3 has 16 residues. From germline, CDR1 is DFQATT and CDR2 SNEGSKA (reference sequence). The CDR3: CSATRDRGSPSEKLFF. CDR3 coding DNA: TGCAGTGCAACCCGGGACAGGGGTTCCCCCTCTGAAAAACTGTTTTTT.

Sample share makes this clonotype large. V and J are TRBV14 and TRBJ2-1, with 10 nucleotides matching TRBD2. Unmatched junction bases numbered 6, after V lost 4 bases and J lost 6 bases. There are 15 residues in the CDR3. CDR1 and CDR2 from the germline V gene are SGHDN and FVKESK. The CDR3 is CASSPFEREGNEQFF. The CDR3 DNA is TGTGCCAGCAGCCCCTTCGAGCGGGAGGGCAATGAGCAGTTCTTC.

This clonotype is large. The chain combines TRBV11-2 with TRBJ2-7, with D unresolved. Germline V gives CDR1 SGHAT, CDR2 FQNNGV. Between the trimmed V and J ends, which lost 5 bases and 7 bases, there was a span of 15 bases. The CDR3 runs 13 residues. CDR3 region: CASSAGPGGEQYF. For the CDR3, the DNA is TGTGCCAGCAGCGCCGGACCGGGCGGAGAGCAGTACTTC.

In its sample, this clonotype was seen many times. V and J are TRBV5-1 and TRBJ2-5; TRBD2 aligns across 9 bases. The CDR3 consists of 14 residues. Germline lookup yields CDR1 SGHRS and CDR2 YFSETQ. After removal of 4 bases from V and 5 bases from J, the junction contained 6 bases not matched to a gene. CDR3 nucleotide sequence: TGCGCCAGCAGCACCGGACTAGCGAGGGAGACCCAGTACTTC. It codes for CASSTGLARETQYF.

This clonotype counts as medium-sized. The chain uses TRBV28 and TRBJ1-5; D is perhaps TRBD1 (6 bases). Trimming cost V 6 bases and J 2 bases, with 14 bases left between them. This CDR3 has 15 residues. Germline-derived CDR1 and CDR2 are MDHEN and SYDVKM. CDR3 loop: CASRGGGLGNQPQHF. CDR3 sequence (DNA): TGTGCCAGCAGGGGCGGGGGGCTGGGCAATCAGCCCCAGCATTTT.

This clonotype appeared a single time. A clone one base away is much larger, so this may be a read error. V gene TRBV13 combines with J gene TRBJ1-6; D uncertain. Per germline, CDR1 PRHDT and CDR2 FYEKMQ (reference sequence). This CDR3 has 14 residues. In nucleotides, the CDR3 is TGTGCCAGCAGCCGGCGGGCAGCGGGATCACCCCTCAACTTT. It translates to CASSRRAAGSPLNF.

By frequency in the sample, this clonotype is medium-sized (0.01 to 0.1%). J is TRBJ2-1 and V is TRBV5-1; 10 bases line up with TRBD2. Germline CDR1 reads SGHRS; CDR2 reads YFSETQ. The length of the CDR3 is 20 residues. V shed 2 bases and J 2 bases; nucleotides not matched to a gene: 16. CDR3 nucleotides: TGCGCCAGCAGCTTCCCCCGAGCCGCACAGCGGGAGGGGACCTACAATGAGCAGTTCTTC. Translation gives CASSFPRAAQREGTYNEQFF. The complete variable domain, with remaining parts taken from reference TRBV5-1 and TRBJ2-1, reads KAGVTQTPRYLIKTRGQQVTLSCSPISGHRSVSWYQQTPGQGLQFLFEYFSETQRNKGNFPGRFSGRQFSNSRSEMNVSTLELGDSALYLCASSFPRAAQREGTYNEQFFGPGTRLTVL.

By its share, this clonotype is large. The gene calls are TRBV29-1 and TRBJ2-2; TRBD1 matches 12 bases. Germline assignment: CDR1 SQVTM and CDR2 ANQGSEA. V lost 3 bases and J lost 6; bases outside the gene matches: 8. The CDR3 is 16 amino acids. This chain's CDR3 is CSVDSGQGAIAGELFF. The CDR3 nucleotides read TGCAGCGTTGACTCGGGACAGGGGGCAATTGCCGGGGAGCTGTTTTTT.

By frequency in the sample, this clonotype is medium-sized (0.01 to 0.1%). CDR3 sequence reads: CASSYGEQFF. Here the CDR3 DNA reads TGTGCCAGCAGCTACGGGGAGCAGTTCTTC. V gene TRBV7-9 combines with J gene TRBJ2-1; D unclear. Germline CDR1 and CDR2: SEHNR and FQNEAQ (reference sequence). V gave up 4 bases and J gave up 10 bases, with 5 bases separating them. The CDR3 consists of 10 residues. The entire variable domain, with the rest obtained from reference TRBV7-9 and TRBJ2-1, is as follows: DTGVSQNPRHKITKRGQNVTFRCDPISEHNRLYWYRQTLGQGPEFLTYFQNEAQLEKSRLLSDRFSAERPKGSFSTLEIQRTEQGDSAMYLCASSYGEQFFGPGTRLTVL.

This clonotype was detected a few times. A single base separates this from a much larger clone, so it may be a read error. This chain links TRBV5-6 with TRBJ1-2, with a tentative D call TRBD1 (6 bases). The V end was cut by 4 bases, the J end by 5 bases, with 15 bases between. In germline, CDR1 is SGHDT, CDR2 YYEEEE. The CDR3 length is 14 residues. CDR3 bases: TGTGCCAGCAGCGGACTACAAGGGGGTTATGGCTACACCTTC. Protein sequence: CASSGLQGGYGYTF.

By share, this clonotype counts as medium-sized (0.01 to 0.1%). This rearrangement joins TRBV2 to TRBJ2-2, with 11 positions matching TRBD2. V dropped 9 bases and J dropped 7; count of bases not matched to a gene: 13. Germline V gives CDR1 SNHLY, CDR2 FYNNEI. The CDR3 extends over 16 amino acids. CDR3 sequence reads: CASDLLAGETGGELFF. In DNA form, the CDR3 reads TGTGCCAGTGATCTACTAGCGGGGGAAACCGGCGGGGAGCTGTTTTTT.

In its sample, this clonotype ranks as medium-sized. V and J are TRBV2 and TRBJ1-1, with D hard to call. Trimming cost V 5 bases and J 2 bases, with 15 bases left between them. The CDR3 consists of 15 residues. Germline CDR1 and CDR2: SNHLY and FYNNEI. The CDR3 protein is CASSPLGRPNTEAFF. CDR3 nucleotide sequence: TGTGCCAGCAGTCCACTAGGACGGCCAAACACTGAAGCTTTCTTT.

There are many counts of this clonotype. The chain uses TRBV10-3 and TRBJ2-1; the D gene is possibly TRBD2 (5 bases). The CDR3 is 12 residues long. Germline values: CDR1 ENHRY, CDR2 SYGVKD. Trimming took 4 bases from V and 6 from J, leaving 7 bases between them. The CDR3 DNA sequence: TGTGCCATCAGTGTCGGGATCAATGAGCAGTTCTTC. It translates to CAISVGINEQFF.

This clonotype was counted at least ten times. The rearrangement uses TRBV12-3 or TRBV12-4 and TRBJ2-7; D ambiguous. V lost 5 bases and J lost 6, with 8 bases in between. The CDR3 is made up of 11 amino acids. The CDR3 reads CASSDYSEQYF. The CDR3 DNA sequence: TGTGCCAGCAGTGATTACAGCGAGCAGTACTTC.

This clonotype ranks as medium-sized. V gene TRBV6-1 combines with J gene TRBJ1-6; D may be TRBD1 (6 bases). V shed 6 bases and J shed 13 bases, with 19 bases lying between them. This CDR3 is built from 14 residues. Germline lookup yields CDR1 MNHNS and CDR2 SASEGT. The CDR3 region has the DNA TGTGCCAGCAGCGCTAGACAGGCCCGGGCGCCCCTCCACTTT. This codes for CASSARQARAPLHF.

This clonotype is categorized as medium-sized. V is TRBV3-1 and J is TRBJ2-1; the match to TRBD2 covers 11 bases. CDR3 length: 15 residues. Germline V lookup: CDR1 LGHDT, CDR2 YNNKEL (reference sequence). V lost 4 bases, J lost 8 bases, and 7 bases stayed unmatched. The CDR3 sequence is CASSPGLAETDEQFF. The CDR3 DNA is TGTGCCAGCAGCCCGGGACTAGCGGAGACCGATGAGCAGTTCTTC.